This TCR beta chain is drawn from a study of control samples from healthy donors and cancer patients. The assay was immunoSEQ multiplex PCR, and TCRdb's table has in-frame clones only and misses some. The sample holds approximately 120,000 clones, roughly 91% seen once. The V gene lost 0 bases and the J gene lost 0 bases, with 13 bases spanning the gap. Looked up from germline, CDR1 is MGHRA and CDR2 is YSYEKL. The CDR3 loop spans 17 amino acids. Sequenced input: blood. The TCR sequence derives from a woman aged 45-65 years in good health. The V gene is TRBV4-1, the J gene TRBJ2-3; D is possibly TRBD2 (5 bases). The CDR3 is CASSQERDYQSTDTQYF. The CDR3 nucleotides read TGCGCCAGCAGCCAAGAAAGAGACTATCAAAGCACAGATACGCAGTATTTT.